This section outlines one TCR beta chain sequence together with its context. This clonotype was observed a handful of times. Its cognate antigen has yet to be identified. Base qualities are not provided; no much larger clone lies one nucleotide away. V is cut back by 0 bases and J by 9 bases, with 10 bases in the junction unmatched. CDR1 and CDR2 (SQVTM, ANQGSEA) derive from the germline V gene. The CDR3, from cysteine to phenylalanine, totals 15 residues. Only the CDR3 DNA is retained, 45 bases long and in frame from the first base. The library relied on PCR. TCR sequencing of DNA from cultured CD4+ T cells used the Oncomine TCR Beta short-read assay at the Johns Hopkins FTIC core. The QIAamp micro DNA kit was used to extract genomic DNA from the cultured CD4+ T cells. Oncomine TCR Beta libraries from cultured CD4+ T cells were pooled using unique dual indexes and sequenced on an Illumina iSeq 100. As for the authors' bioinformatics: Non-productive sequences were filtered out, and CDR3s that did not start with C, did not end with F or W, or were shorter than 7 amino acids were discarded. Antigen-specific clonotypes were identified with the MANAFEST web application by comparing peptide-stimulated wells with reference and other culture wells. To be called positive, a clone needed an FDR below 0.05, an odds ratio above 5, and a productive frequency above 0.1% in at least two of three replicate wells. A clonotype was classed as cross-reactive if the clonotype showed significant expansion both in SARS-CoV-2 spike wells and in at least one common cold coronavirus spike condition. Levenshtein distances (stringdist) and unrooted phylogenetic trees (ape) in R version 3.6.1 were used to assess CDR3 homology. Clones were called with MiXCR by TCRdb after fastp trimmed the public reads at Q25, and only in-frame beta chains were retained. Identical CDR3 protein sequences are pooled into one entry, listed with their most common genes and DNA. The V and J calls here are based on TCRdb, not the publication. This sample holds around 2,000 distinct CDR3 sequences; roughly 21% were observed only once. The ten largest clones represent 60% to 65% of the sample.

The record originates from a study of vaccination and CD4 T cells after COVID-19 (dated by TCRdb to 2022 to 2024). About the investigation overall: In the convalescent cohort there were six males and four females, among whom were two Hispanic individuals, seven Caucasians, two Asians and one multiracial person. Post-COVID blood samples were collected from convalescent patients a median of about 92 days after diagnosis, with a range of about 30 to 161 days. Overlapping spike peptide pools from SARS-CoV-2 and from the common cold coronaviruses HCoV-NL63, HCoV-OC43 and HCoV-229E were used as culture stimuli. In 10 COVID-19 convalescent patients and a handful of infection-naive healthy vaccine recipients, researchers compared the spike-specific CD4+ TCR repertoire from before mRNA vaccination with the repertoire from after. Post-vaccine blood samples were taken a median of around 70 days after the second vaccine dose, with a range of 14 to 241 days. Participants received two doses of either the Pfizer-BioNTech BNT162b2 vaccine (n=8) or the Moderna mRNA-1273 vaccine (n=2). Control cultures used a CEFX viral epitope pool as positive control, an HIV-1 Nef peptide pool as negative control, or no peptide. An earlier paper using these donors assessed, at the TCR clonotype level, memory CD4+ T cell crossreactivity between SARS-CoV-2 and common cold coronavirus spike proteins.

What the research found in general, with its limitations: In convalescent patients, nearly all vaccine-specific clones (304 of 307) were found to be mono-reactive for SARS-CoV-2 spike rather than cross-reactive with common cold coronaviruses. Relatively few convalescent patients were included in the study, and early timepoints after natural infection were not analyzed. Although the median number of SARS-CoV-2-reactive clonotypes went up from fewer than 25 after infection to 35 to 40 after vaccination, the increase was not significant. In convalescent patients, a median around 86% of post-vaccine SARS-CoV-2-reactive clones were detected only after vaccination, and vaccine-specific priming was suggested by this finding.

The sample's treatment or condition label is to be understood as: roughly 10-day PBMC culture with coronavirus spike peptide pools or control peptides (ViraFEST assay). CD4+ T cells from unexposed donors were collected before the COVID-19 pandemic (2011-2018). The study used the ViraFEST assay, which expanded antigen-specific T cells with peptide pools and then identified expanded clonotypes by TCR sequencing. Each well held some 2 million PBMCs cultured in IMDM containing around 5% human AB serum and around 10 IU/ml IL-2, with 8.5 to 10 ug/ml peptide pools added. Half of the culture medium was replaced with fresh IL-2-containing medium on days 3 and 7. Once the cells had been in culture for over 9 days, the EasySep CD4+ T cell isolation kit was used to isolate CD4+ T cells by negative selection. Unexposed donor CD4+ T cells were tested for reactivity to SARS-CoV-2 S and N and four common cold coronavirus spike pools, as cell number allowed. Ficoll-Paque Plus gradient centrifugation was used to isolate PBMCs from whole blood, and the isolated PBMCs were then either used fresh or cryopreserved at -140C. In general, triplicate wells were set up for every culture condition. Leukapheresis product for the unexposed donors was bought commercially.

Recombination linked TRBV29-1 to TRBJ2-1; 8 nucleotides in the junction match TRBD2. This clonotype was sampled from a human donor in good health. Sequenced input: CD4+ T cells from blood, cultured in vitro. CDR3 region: CSVEDPAGGAFEQFF. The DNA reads TGCAGCGTTGAAGATCCGGCGGGAGGTGCCTTTGAGCAGTTCTTC.